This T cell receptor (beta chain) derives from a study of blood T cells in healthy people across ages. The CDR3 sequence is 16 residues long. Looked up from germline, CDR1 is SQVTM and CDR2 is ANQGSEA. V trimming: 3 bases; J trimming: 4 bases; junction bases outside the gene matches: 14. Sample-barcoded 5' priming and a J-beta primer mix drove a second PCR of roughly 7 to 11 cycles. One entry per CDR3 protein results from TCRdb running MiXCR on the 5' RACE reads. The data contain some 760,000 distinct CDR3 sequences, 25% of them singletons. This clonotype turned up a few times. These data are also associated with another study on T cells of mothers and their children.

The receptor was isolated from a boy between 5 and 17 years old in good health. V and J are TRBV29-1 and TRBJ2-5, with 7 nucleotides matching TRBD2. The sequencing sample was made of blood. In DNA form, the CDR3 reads TGCAGCGTTGACCCCAGCGGGGTGAATATCCGAGAGACCCAGTACTTC. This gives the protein CSVDPSGVNIRETQYF.